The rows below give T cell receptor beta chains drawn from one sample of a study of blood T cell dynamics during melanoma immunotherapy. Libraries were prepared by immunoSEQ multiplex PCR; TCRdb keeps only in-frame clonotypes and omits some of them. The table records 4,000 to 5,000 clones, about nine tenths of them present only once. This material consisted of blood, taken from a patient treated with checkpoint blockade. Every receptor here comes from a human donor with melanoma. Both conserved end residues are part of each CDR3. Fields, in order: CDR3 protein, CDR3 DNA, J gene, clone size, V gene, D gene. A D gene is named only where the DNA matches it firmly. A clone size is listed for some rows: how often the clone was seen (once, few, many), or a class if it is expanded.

CASKGLAKNIQYF TGTGCCAGCAAGGGACTAGCAAAAAACATTCAGTACTTC TRBJ2-4 NA TRBV6-5 TRBD2
CASSSGREQFF TGTGCCAGCAGTAGCGGCCGTGAGCAGTTCTTC TRBJ2-1 once TRBV25-1 NA
CASSMKGDRGPYF TGTGCCAGTAGTATGAAGGGGGACAGGGGTCCGTACTTC TRBJ2-4 NA TRBV19 TRBD1
CASSLVGYEQYF TGTGCCAGCAGCTTAGTAGGATACGAGCAGTACTTC TRBJ2-7 NA TRBV7-9 NA
CASEPTGPDSYNEQFF TGCGCCAGTGAACCGACAGGGCCCGACTCCTACAATGAGCAGTTCTTC TRBJ2-1 NA TRBV10-2 TRBD1
CSVEDGRPGNTIYF TGCAGCGTTGAAGATGGACGCCCCGGAAACACCATATATTTT TRBJ1-3 NA TRBV29-1 NA
CASSALRITGHASDEQYF TGTGCCAGCAGCGCCCTCCGTATTACGGGACACGCGTCGGACGAGCAGTACTTC TRBJ2-7 NA TRBV21-1 NA
CASSLERFRETQYF TGTGCCAGCAGTTTAGAAAGGTTTCGGGAGACCCAGTACTTC TRBJ2-5 NA TRBV27 NA
CSVAGLASSYNEQFF TGCAGCGTTGCTGGACTAGCTAGCTCCTACAATGAGCAGTTCTTC TRBJ2-1 once TRBV29-1 TRBD2
CASSRTEGNTIYF TGTGCCAGTAGTAGGACGGAAGGAAACACCATATATTTT TRBJ1-3 NA TRBV19 NA
CASSLFSGRSFDTQYF TGCGCCAGCAGCTTGTTTAGCGGGAGGTCGTTTGATACGCAGTATTTT TRBJ2-3 NA TRBV5-1 TRBD2
CAGNNITDTQYF TGTGCCGGGAACAACATCACAGATACGCAGTATTTT TRBJ2-3 NA TRBV7-9 NA
CASSFGTRDEQFF TGTGCCAGCAGCTTCGGGACTAGGGATGAGCAGTTCTTC TRBJ2-1 NA TRBV9 TRBD2
CASSVVLAGADTQYF TGTGCCAGCAGCGTAGTACTAGCGGGGGCAGATACGCAGTATTTT TRBJ2-3 once TRBV9 TRBD2
CASSFGANYGYTF TGTGCCAGCAGCTTCGGGGCTAACTATGGCTACACCTTC TRBJ1-2 NA TRBV7-9 NA
CASSSTISQETQYF TGTGCCAGCAGTTCAACCATATCACAAGAGACCCAGTACTTC TRBJ2-5 NA TRBV28 NA
CASSQDLGQKLFF TGCGCCAGCAGCCAAGATCTGGGACAAAAACTGTTTTTT TRBJ1-4 NA TRBV4-3 NA
CASSQTGGQGYEQYF TGCGCCAGCAGCCAGACAGGGGGGCAAGGATACGAGCAGTACTTC TRBJ2-7 once TRBV5-1 TRBD1
CASSSRGLVTEAFF TGTGCCAGTAGTAGCAGGGGGCTGGTTACTGAAGCTTTCTTT TRBJ1-1 NA TRBV19 TRBD1
CASSRLGGSGNTIYF TGTGCCAGCAGCCGGCTCGGGGGTTCTGGAAACACCATATATTTT TRBJ1-3 NA TRBV7-6 NA
CASSLGTGGKNEQYF TGCGCCAGCAGCCTTGGTACGGGGGGAAAAAACGAGCAGTACTTC TRBJ2-7 NA TRBV4-1 TRBD2
CASSDGQGAKEQYF TGTGCCAGCAGTGATGGACAGGGGGCAAAAGAGCAGTACTTC TRBJ2-7 few TRBV6-5 TRBD1
CASSHQGAYNEQFF TGTGCCAGCAGCCACCAGGGTGCCTACAATGAGCAGTTCTTC TRBJ2-1 NA TRBV4-2 NA
CASNPPGTGGEKLFF TGTGCCAGCAACCCCCCGGGGACAGGGGGCGAAAAACTGTTTTTT TRBJ1-4 NA TRBV7-9 TRBD1
CASSTTGQGGGYTF TGTGCCAGTAGTACGACGGGACAGGGAGGTGGCTACACCTTC TRBJ1-2 NA TRBV19 TRBD1
CASSTWDTQYF TGTGCCAGCAGTACCTGGGATACGCAGTATTTT TRBJ2-3 NA TRBV6-5 NA
CSVVLGLAGVDEQFF TGCAGCGTTGTGCTGGGACTAGCGGGAGTAGATGAGCAGTTCTTC TRBJ2-1 NA TRBV29-1 TRBD2
CASRGIGTNTGELFF TGTGCCAGTAGGGGGATCGGGACCAACACCGGGGAGCTGTTTTTT TRBJ2-2 NA TRBV19 NA
CASSAYGDSGNTIYF TGTGCCAGCAGCGCCTACGGAGACTCTGGAAACACCATATATTTT TRBJ1-3 NA TRBV9 NA
CASRVESGVAYGYTF TGTGCCAGCAGAGTCGAATCGGGGGTAGCCTATGGCTACACCTTC TRBJ1-2 NA TRBV21-1 NA
CASRLDKMGGSGELFF TGTGCAAGTCGCTTAGATAAAATGGGGGGATCCGGGGAGCTGTTTTTT TRBJ2-2 NA TRBV12-2 NA
CASSFRGPPLDTGELFF TGTGCCAGTAGTTTCAGGGGCCCCCCCTTGGACACCGGGGAGCTGTTTTTT TRBJ2-2 NA TRBV19 NA
CASSLTVVSYEQYF TGTGCCAGCAGCTTGACGGTGGTTTCCTACGAGCAGTACTTC TRBJ2-7 NA TRBV5-6 NA
CASSLDSGRGTEKLFF TGTGCCAGCAGCTTAGATTCGGGCAGGGGAACTGAAAAACTGTTTTTT TRBJ1-4 NA TRBV11-3 NA
CASSSLAGDNEQFF TGTGCCAGCAGCTCGCTAGCGGGAGACAATGAGCAGTTCTTC TRBJ2-1 NA TRBV5-4 TRBD2
CASSESGIYGYTF TGTGCCAGCAGCGAATCGGGGATTTATGGCTACACCTTC TRBJ1-2 NA TRBV9 NA
CAWSSGSYEQYF TGTGCCTGGAGTTCCGGATCCTACGAGCAGTACTTC TRBJ2-7 NA TRBV30 NA
CASSWSIDYEQYF TGTGCCAGCAGTTGGTCCATAGACTACGAGCAGTACTTC TRBJ2-7 NA TRBV27 NA
CASSMGPLSNQPQHF TGTGCCAGCAGCATGGGACCTCTGAGCAATCAGCCCCAGCATTTT TRBJ1-5 few TRBV9 NA
CSVELVDDRVGYTF TGCAGCGTTGAGCTCGTAGATGACAGGGTTGGCTACACCTTC TRBJ1-2 few TRBV29-1 TRBD1
CASSSGTSGSLWEQFF TGTGCCAGCAGCTCCGGAACTAGCGGGAGTCTATGGGAGCAGTTCTTC TRBJ2-1 NA TRBV7-6 TRBD2
CASSIESVGQTEAFF TGTGCCAGTAGTATAGAGTCTGTGGGACAGACTGAAGCTTTCTTT TRBJ1-1 few TRBV19 TRBD1
CAIRTRNQGHEQFF TGTGCCATCAGGACCAGGAACCAGGGCCATGAGCAGTTCTTC TRBJ2-1 NA TRBV10-3 NA
CASSEYAEEQYF TGTGCCAGCAGTGAATATGCGGAGGAGCAGTACTTC TRBJ2-7 NA TRBV25-1 NA
CASSLGPQDYNEQFF TGTGCCAGCAGCTTGGGGCCCCAGGACTACAATGAGCAGTTCTTC TRBJ2-1 NA TRBV11-1 NA
CASKEGGNSNQPQHF TGTGCCAGCAAAGAGGGGGGGAATAGCAATCAGCCCCAGCATTTT TRBJ1-5 NA TRBV6-5 NA
CASLRLGRRRTYEQYF TGTGCCAGCCTGAGACTAGGAAGGAGGCGTACCTACGAGCAGTACTTC TRBJ2-7 NA TRBV19 NA
CASTDQAPYGYTF TGTGCCAGCACCGATCAAGCTCCCTATGGCTACACCTTC TRBJ1-2 NA TRBV6-5 NA
CASSFTSGYSTGELFF TGTGCCAGCAGCTTTACTAGCGGGTACTCCACCGGGGAGCTGTTTTTT TRBJ2-2 NA TRBV11-3 TRBD2
CASSQSGQGDEQYF TGTGCCAGCTCCCAGTCGGGACAGGGCGACGAGCAGTACTTC TRBJ2-7 NA TRBV18 TRBD1